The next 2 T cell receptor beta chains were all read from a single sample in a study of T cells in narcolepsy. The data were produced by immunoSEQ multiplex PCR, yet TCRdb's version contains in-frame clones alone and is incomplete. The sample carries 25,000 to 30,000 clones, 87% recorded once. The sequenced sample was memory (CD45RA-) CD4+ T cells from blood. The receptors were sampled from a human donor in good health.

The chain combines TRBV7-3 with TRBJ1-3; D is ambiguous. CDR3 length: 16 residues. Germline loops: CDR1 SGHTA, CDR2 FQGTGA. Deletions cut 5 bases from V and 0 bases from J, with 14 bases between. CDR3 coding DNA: TGTGCCAGCAGCCCACACAACCCCAGCTCTGGAAACACCATATATTTT. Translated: CASSPHNPSSGNTIYF.

CDR3 loop: CASGFDPAGGTGELFF. In DNA, the CDR3 is TGTGCTAGTGGTTTTGACCCAGCGGGAGGGACCGGGGAGCTGTTTTTT. This chain joins TRBV12-5 and TRBJ2-2; 10 bases are shared with TRBD2. With 3 bases clipped from V and 5 bases from J, the junction kept 6 bases outside the gene matches. This CDR3 contains 16 residues. Germline CDR1 is LGHNT and CDR2 is FRNRAP.